The T cell receptor beta chain described here comes from a study of cytomegalovirus exposure and HLA in healthy donors. Study-level information: Of the donors genotyped, 300 to 500 in all, about 82% fell in the Caucasian-associated ancestry cluster. Whole-study results and caveats: The study put 150 to 200 TCR beta chains on its list as cytomegalovirus-associated.

Nominally healthy donors provided the samples, though records likely missed some immune exposures. Primers for the PCR totalled 60 Vbeta and 13 Jbeta. The table came from immunoSEQ multiplex PCR; TCRdb's copy has only in-frame clones and leaves some out. The repertoire holds under 200,000 clones, with approximately 85% as singletons. About this clone: Its target is unknown.

This CDR3 comprises 18 residues. The V and J ends lost 1 base and 3 bases respectively, with 25 bases between them. Germline loops: CDR1 SQVTM, CDR2 ANQGSEA. The chain uses TRBV29-1 and TRBJ2-7, with D possibly being TRBD1 (7 bases). This receptor was taken from a woman in her 50s in good health and CMV-seronegative. The sample was PBMCs. CDR3 DNA sequence: TGCAGCGTTGAAGGGCTCCGACAGGGAGGCCTTCTCCGCTACGAGCAGTACTTC. Its protein is CSVEGLRQGGLLRYEQYF.